One sample yielded the 7 T cell receptor beta chains listed below, sequenced in a study of T cell changes during pregnancy in multiple sclerosis. Measured with immunoSEQ multiplex PCR; TCRdb has only the in-frame clones, and not every one. The sample lists some 140,000 clones; less than 97% were seen once. The source material was peripheral blood, sampled after pregnancy. The source is a female donor with multiple sclerosis, enrolled in a pregnancy study.

The chain has TRBV7-6 and TRBJ2-7, with D perhaps matching TRBD1 (6 bases). There are 15 residues in the CDR3. Germline CDR1 SGHVS, CDR2 FNYEAQ. The V end was cut by 4 bases, the J end by 0 bases, with 13 bases between. The chain's CDR3 is CASSSTGTLSYEQYF. CDR3 coding DNA: TGTGCCAGCAGCTCTACCGGGACACTCTCCTACGAGCAGTACTTC.

The CDR3 bases are TGTGCCAGCAGCTCTATAAGCCGACAGGGGGAGGATGAAAAACTGTTTTTT. Its translation: CASSSISRQGEDEKLFF. This chain joins TRBV28 and TRBJ1-4; TRBD1 aligns across 9 bases. V lost 6 bases, J lost 6 bases, and 14 bases stayed unmatched. CDR3 length: 17 residues. Germline CDR1 MDHEN, CDR2 SYDVKM.

The chain employs TRBV7-9 and TRBJ2-7; TRBD2 might be the D (7 bases). Trimming removed 5 bases from V and 4 bases from J, with 24 bases in between. Germline V lookup: CDR1 SEHNR, CDR2 FQNEAQ (reference sequence). This CDR3 is built from 17 residues. CDR3 protein: CASSRVGGRENPYEQYF. The CDR3 DNA reads as TGTGCCAGCAGCCGAGTTGGGGGGCGGGAGAACCCTTACGAGCAGTACTTC.

The V call is TRBV18, the J call TRBJ2-3, with a possible D match to TRBD2 (5 bases). There are 16 residues in the CDR3. Germline loops: CDR1 KGHSH, CDR2 LQKENI. V dropped 3 bases and J dropped 0 bases, with 13 bases sitting between them. The CDR3 spells CASSPRGRTSTDTQYF. Written as DNA, the CDR3 is TGTGCCAGCTCACCCCGAGGACGGACTAGCACAGATACGCAGTATTTT.

The chain couples TRBV5-1 to TRBJ1-3; D not certain. V dropped 1 base and J dropped 1 base, with 12 bases sitting between them. Per the germline V gene, CDR1 is SGHRS and CDR2 is YFSETQ. The length of the CDR3 is 16 residues. The DNA of the CDR3 is TGCGCCAGCAGCTTGACTCCGTCGGGGTCTGGAAACACCATATATTTT. Amino acids: CASSLTPSGSGNTIYF.

CDR3 sequence (DNA): TGTGCCAGCAGCTTAGGACAGAGTTCAGGGGGCTACACCTTC. Protein product: CASSLGQSSGGYTF. This rearrangement joins TRBV7-2 to TRBJ1-2; D may be TRBD1 (5 bases). The V gene's germline CDR1 is SGHTA and CDR2 FQGNSA. The CDR3 totals 14 residues. The ends were cut back, 1 base at V and 8 bases at J, with 14 bases in the middle.

This clone is a singleton in its sample. Here the CDR3 DNA reads TGCGCCAGCAGCTTGGAAGGGGGAAGCGACGAGCAGTACTTC. It codes for CASSLEGGSDEQYF. The J gene is TRBJ2-7, the V gene TRBV5-1; TRBD1 might be the D (6 bases). Germline lookup yields CDR1 SGHRS and CDR2 YFSETQ. V was clipped by 0 bases and J by 5 bases, with 12 bases between them. The CDR3 consists of 14 residues.